This TCR beta chain was documented in a study of regulatory T cells in long-lasting Graves disease. Turning to the study itself: More than 5 years of antithyroid drugs with positive TSH receptor antibodies defined persistent Graves' disease.

Comment on this clonotype: No antigen is known for it.

HTBI primers from iRepertoire and Arm-PCR of CDR3 regions yielded the TCR beta libraries. TCRdb reprocessed the multiplex PCR reads via MiXCR and lists one record per CDR3 protein. The sample yields about 660,000 distinct CDR3 sequences, around 30% seen once. As for time point: persistent/refractory GD, antithyroid drugs over 5 years with positive TRAb. TCR sequences were obtained from RNA taken from PBMCs. Regarding the study as a whole: Accuracy may have suffered from the small sample size. Persistent Graves' patients showed reduced TCR diversity versus newly diagnosed patients. Persistent disease preferred TRBV28, TRBJ1-2 and TRBJ2-5; new disease, TRBV20-1 and TRBJ2-1.

This CDR3 has 16 residues. V lost 4 bases to trimming and J lost 2 bases; unmatched junction nucleotides: 6. The chain combines TRBV12-3 or TRBV12-4 with TRBJ2-3, with 10 bases lining up with TRBD2. The source is a female donor with Graves disease. The source was peripheral blood mononuclear cells (PBMCs), collected when the disease was refractory, from a patient treated with antithyroid drugs. The CDR3 DNA reads TGTGCCAGCAGTTCGGGACTAGCGAGAACCACAGATACGCAGTATTTT. Its translation: CASSSGLARTTDTQYF.